The 18 T cell receptor beta chains in this list originate from one sample, sequenced in a study of T-cell reconstitution after alpha-beta-depleted transplantation in children. The library targeted TCRbeta and was prepared with unique molecular identifiers. TCRdb re-called the PCR reads through MiXCR, storing one row per CDR3 protein. The repertoire holds a few hundred thousand distinct CDR3 sequences, with about 9.3% as singletons. The source material was PBMCs from the stem cell graft donor, sampled from the stem cell graft. These receptors were collected from a human donor who donated a stem cell graft to a child with acute lymphoblastic leukemia.

A few counts support this clonotype. This sequence joins TRBV7-6 and TRBJ2-3; 7 bases map to TRBD2. The CDR3 covers 16 residues. In germline, CDR1 is SGHVS, CDR2 FNYEAQ. V lost 2 bases, J lost 5 bases, and 10 bases stayed unmatched. Here the CDR3 DNA reads TGTGCCAGCAGCTTAATGGCCGCGGGAGTGGGAGATACGCAGTATTTT. The encoded protein is CASSLMAAGVGDTQYF.

The chain recombines TRBV12-3 or TRBV12-4 with TRBJ2-2, with TRBD1 as a possible D gene (6 bases). Deletions cut 6 bases from V and 6 bases from J, with 11 bases between. This CDR3 spans 13 amino acids. This CDR3 reads CASRTGSPGELFF. CDR3 bases: TGTGCCAGCAGAACAGGGTCCCCCGGGGAGCTGTTTTTT.

This clonotype was recorded a few times. The gene calls are TRBV27 and TRBJ2-1, with D possibly TRBD2 on 7 matching bases. V was clipped by 3 bases and J by 3 bases, with 12 bases between them. The length of the CDR3 is 15 residues. Germline CDR1 is MNHEY and CDR2 is SMNVEV (reference sequence). The CDR3 sequence: CASSLGGGVYNEQFF. DNA of the CDR3: TGTGCCAGCAGTTTGGGCGGGGGCGTCTACAATGAGCAGTTCTTC.

This clonotype was found a few times. The V and J genes are TRBV2 and TRBJ2-6; possibly TRBD2 for D (6 bases). Germline V gene data show CDR1 as SNHLY and CDR2 as FYNNEI. Deletions cut 5 bases from V and 0 bases from J, with 17 bases between. The length of the CDR3 is 18 residues. The CDR3 DNA reads as TGTGCCAGCAGTAGAGACGACGGGGGAGGCTCTGGGGCCAACGTCCTGACTTTC. Residues: CASSRDDGGGSGANVLTF.

The CDR3 sequence is CASSSPPGRKNNEQFF. In DNA, the CDR3 is TGTGCCAGCAGCTCTCCCCCTGGTCGGAAAAACAATGAGCAGTTCTTC. The chain uses TRBV7-3 and TRBJ2-1, with D uncertain. The CDR3 is 16 residues long. V lost 4 bases and J lost 5, with 18 bases in between. In germline, CDR1 is SGHTA, CDR2 FQGTGA.

The genes are TRBV20-1 and TRBJ1-2; D gene ambiguous. Per germline, CDR1 DFQATT and CDR2 SNEGSKA (reference sequence). This CDR3 has 17 residues. Trimming took off 1 base at V and 0 bases at J, with 18 bases between the two ends. The DNA of the CDR3 is TGCAGTGCTAGAGGTCGGGTTACAGTCATTGCTAACTATGGCTACACCTTC. Translated, it gives CSARGRVTVIANYGYTF.

The V call is TRBV28, the J call TRBJ1-1, with D maybe TRBD1 (5 bases). Trimming left V 3 bases short and J 5 bases short, with 16 bases between. This CDR3 is built from 15 residues. Germline CDR1 reads MDHEN; CDR2 reads SYDVKM. The CDR3 is CASSLRGTLGTEAFF. CDR3 DNA sequence: TGTGCCAGCAGTTTGCGGGGGACTTTGGGGACTGAAGCTTTCTTT.

This clonotype was observed a few times. V gene TRBV28 combines with J gene TRBJ2-7; tentative D call: TRBD1 (5 bases). V lost 2 bases and J lost 12, with 14 bases in between. CDR1 and CDR2 (germline): MDHEN, SYDVKM. The CDR3 has 12 residues. The DNA of the CDR3 is TGTGCCAGCAGTTTAAGTCAGGGATGGCCGTACTTC. As protein: CASSLSQGWPYF.

The chain combines TRBV18 with TRBJ2-3, with 9 positions matching TRBD1. The CDR3 has 16 residues. Germline V CDR1 and CDR2: KGHSH, LQKENI. J lost 2 bases, V lost 3 bases, and 6 bases had no gene match. The CDR3 DNA sequence: TGTGCCAGCTCACCGAGGGACAGGGACGCCACAGATACGCAGTATTTT. This sequence encodes CASSPRDRDATDTQYF.

This chain links TRBV5-1 with TRBJ2-2; 9 nucleotides line up with TRBD1. The length of the CDR3 is 15 residues. Germline V gene lookup returns CDR1 SGHRS and CDR2 YFSETQ. Trimming cost V 0 bases and J 6 bases; bases outside gene matches: 3. The CDR3 here is CASSLGQGVAGELFF. CDR3 DNA sequence: TGCGCCAGCAGCTTGGGACAGGGGGTCGCCGGGGAGCTGTTTTTT.

This clonotype was seen repeatedly, ten times or more. The chain carries TRBV12-3 or TRBV12-4 and TRBJ1-1; 9 nucleotides match TRBD1. V was clipped by 6 bases and J by 4 bases; unmatched bases: 3. This CDR3 region has 13 residues. CDR3 bases: TGTGCCAGCAGAGGACAGGGGTCCACTGAAGCTTTCTTT. It specifies CASRGQGSTEAFF.

This clonotype was recorded many times. The rearrangement uses TRBV10-3 and TRBJ2-1, with TRBD2 identical over 7 bases. Germline CDR1 reads ENHRY; CDR2 reads SYGVKD. The length of the CDR3 is 14 residues. With 7 bases clipped from V and 4 bases from J, the junction kept 7 bases outside the gene matches. As DNA, the CDR3 is TGTGCCATCAAGACCGGGAGGACTTACAATGAGCAGTTCTTC. Translated, it gives CAIKTGRTYNEQFF.

This clonotype was seen at least ten times. The V and J genes are TRBV6-2 or TRBV6-3 and TRBJ2-1; the D gene is possibly TRBD2 (5 bases). Per the germline V gene, CDR1 is MNHEY and CDR2 is SVGEGT. The CDR3 has 14 residues. The V end lost 10 bases, the J end lost 3 bases, and 16 bases lay between the germline ends. CDR3 amino acids: CATRPRGFYNEQFF. In DNA, the CDR3 is TGTGCCACCAGGCCTCGGGGTTTCTACAATGAGCAGTTCTTC.

In its sample, this clonotype was seen a few times. This sequence joins TRBV20-1 and TRBJ1-5, with D possibly TRBD1 on 6 matching bases. The CDR3 extends over 19 amino acids. V was clipped by 3 bases and J by 0 bases, with 24 bases between them. Germline-derived CDR1 and CDR2 are DFQATT and SNEGSKA (reference sequence). DNA of the CDR3: TGCAGTGCTAGTTCGGTATCGGCAGGGGCTAACCTTAGCAATCAGCCCCAGCATTTT. Encoded protein: CSASSVSAGANLSNQPQHF.

This clonotype has ten or more counts. The chain carries TRBV5-1 and TRBJ2-1; unclear D gene. V was cut by 2 bases and J by 3 bases, with 12 bases left in between. Germline assignment: CDR1 SGHRS and CDR2 YFSETQ. The CDR3 runs 15 residues. The CDR3 reads CASSLMIFGYNEQFF. In DNA form, the CDR3 reads TGCGCCAGCAGCTTAATGATATTCGGCTACAATGAGCAGTTCTTC. Variable domain in full (rest from reference TRBV5-1 and TRBJ2-1): KAGVTQTPRYLIKTRGQQVTLSCSPISGHRSVSWYQQTPGQGLQFLFEYFSETQRNKGNFPGRFSGRQFSNSRSEMNVSTLELGDSALYLCASSLMIFGYNEQFFGPGTRLTVL.

This clonotype was found many times. The gene calls are TRBV28 and TRBJ1-2; 8 bases are a match to TRBD1. Unmatched junction bases numbered 7, after V lost 6 bases and J lost 4 bases. The length of the CDR3 is 14 residues. Per germline, CDR1 MDHEN and CDR2 SYDVKM. CDR3 nucleotides: TGTGCCAGCAGCCTAAGACAGGGGACCTATGGCTACACCTTC. As protein: CASSLRQGTYGYTF.

The table lists this clonotype with a few counts. The genes are TRBV5-1 and TRBJ2-7; D might be TRBD2 (5 bases). Germline V gene data show CDR1 as SGHRS and CDR2 as YFSETQ. Trimming stripped 4 bases from V and 3 bases from J, with 20 bases between. The CDR3 contains 16 residues. The CDR3 DNA reads TGCGCCAGCAGCGCGGACGAGGAGGCCTACCTCTACGAGCAGTACTTC. The encoded protein is CASSADEEAYLYEQYF.

CDR3 loop: CASSSAGGDEQYF. The CDR3 nucleotides are TGCGCCAGCAGCAGTGCAGGGGGCGACGAGCAGTACTTC. V is TRBV4-1 and J is TRBJ2-7; 8 bases map to TRBD1. The CDR3 totals 13 residues. With V trimmed by 5 bases and J by 5 bases, 5 bases remained unmatched. Per germline, CDR1 MGHRA and CDR2 YSYEKL.